The clone carrying this T cell receptor (beta chain) was observed many times. No antigen is known for it. These data come from a study of early T cells in non-severe SARS-CoV-2 infection. Study summary: The chains were unpaired, and the sequenced material was bulk RNA from unsorted whole blood.

Study findings and constraints: VDJdb-based matching was biased toward anti-spike CD8 responses and missed private and CD4 specificities.

Unique molecular identifiers were attached to individual cDNA molecules. TCRdb independently ran MiXCR on the 5' RACE reads; one entry per CDR3 protein. The sample lists 57,000 or so distinct CDR3 sequences; 5.6% were seen once. The germline V and J ends were trimmed by 1 base and 7 bases, with 10 bases remaining between them. The CDR3 is 12 amino acids. Germline CDR1 reads DFQATT; CDR2 reads SNEGSKA (reference sequence). The sample comprised whole blood. The sequence was collected from an adult who was a healthcare worker with PCR-confirmed SARS-CoV-2 infection or an uninfected control (not recorded which). The genes are TRBV20-1 and TRBJ1-1; D gene ambiguous. This CDR3 reads CSARVPGNEAFF. The CDR3 DNA sequence: TGCAGTGCTAGAGTTCCGGGAAATGAAGCTTTCTTT.